The 20 T cell receptor beta chains listed next were all sequenced from one sample in a study of long-term antiretroviral therapy in people with HIV. They ran version v3.0 of the immunoSEQ assay at survey level. Repertoires were generated with immunoSEQ multiplex PCR, while TCRdb's copy carries only in-frame clones and drops some. The sample shows about 14,000 clones, 70% to 85% of them seen only once. Sequences were derived from unsorted PBMCs, sampled 1.8 years before starting antiretroviral therapy. Receptors were obtained from a woman aged 40 to 49 with HIV.

The chain couples TRBV4-1 to TRBJ2-5; 11 positions match TRBD2. CDR3 length equals 15 residues. V was clipped by 5 bases and J by 3 bases; unmatched bases: 5. Germline V CDR1 and CDR2: MGHRA, YSYEKL. The DNA of the CDR3 is TGCGCCAGCAGCGGAACTAGCGGGAGTAAAGAGACCCAGTACTTC. It codes for CASSGTSGSKETQYF.

This clone is judged large (0.1 to 1%). The gene calls are TRBV6-1 and TRBJ2-2; tentatively, D is TRBD1 (5 bases). There are 13 residues in the CDR3. Trimming left V 9 bases short and J 4 bases short, with 12 bases between. Germline V gives CDR1 MNHNS, CDR2 SASEGT. Here the CDR3 reads CASPNRGTGELFF. The CDR3 DNA follows: TGTGCCAGTCCAAATAGGGGCACCGGGGAGCTGTTTTTT.

The V call is TRBV5-1, the J call TRBJ2-7; the D gene is possibly TRBD1 (6 bases). This CDR3 has 15 amino acids. Looked up from germline, CDR1 is SGHRS and CDR2 is YFSETQ. V lost 0 bases and J lost 0, with 10 bases in between. CDR3 sequence (DNA): TGCGCCAGCAGCTTGGGGGGGCAGAACTCCTACGAGCAGTACTTC. This gives the protein CASSLGGQNSYEQYF.

This chain uses TRBV28 with TRBJ2-5, with D possibly matching TRBD2 (6 bases). The germline V gene has CDR1 MDHEN and CDR2 SYDVKM. The CDR3 spans 14 residues. Trimming took off 7 bases at V and 4 bases at J, with 16 bases between the two ends. The CDR3 DNA follows: TGTGCCAGCACCCCGGTTGGGAGGAGAGAGACCCAGTACTTC. Protein product: CASTPVGRRETQYF.

The chain couples TRBV5-4 to TRBJ1-2; D not certain. This CDR3 is 12 amino acids long. Trimming pared 1 base from V and 11 bases from J, leaving 12 bases between. Germline CDR1 reads SGHNT; CDR2 reads YYREEE (reference sequence). The CDR3 DNA sequence: TGTGCCAGCAGCTTGTCCCCCGTCGGGTACACCTTC. Amino acids: CASSLSPVGYTF.

The CDR3: CASSLGGNPYNEQFF. CDR3 in DNA: TGTGCCAGCAGCTTAGGCGGGAACCCCTACAATGAGCAGTTCTTC. The chain joins TRBV11-2 to TRBJ2-1, with a weak D call TRBD2 (6 bases). CDR3 length: 15 residues. The germline V gene encodes CDR1 SGHAT and CDR2 FQNNGV. V was pared by 1 base and J by 2 bases, with 9 bases between. Looking up the rest from reference TRBV11-2 and TRBJ2-1 gives the full variable domain: EAGVAQSPRYKIIEKRQSVAFWCNPISGHATLYWYQQILGQGPKLLIQFQNNGVVDDSQLPKDRFSAERLKGVDSTLKIQPAKLEDSAVYLCASSLGGNPYNEQFFGPGTRLTVL.

The V gene is TRBV7-9, the J gene TRBJ2-5; weak D call: TRBD1 (6 bases). The ends were cut back, 0 bases at V and 5 bases at J, with 7 bases in the middle. This CDR3 is built from 13 residues. CDR1 SEHNR and CDR2 FQNEAQ come from the germline V gene (reference sequence). This chain's CDR3 is CASSLAQGETQYF. The DNA of the CDR3 is TGTGCCAGCAGCTTAGCCCAGGGGGAGACCCAGTACTTC.

The chain joins TRBV15 to TRBJ2-7, with TRBD2 matching 7 bases. The CDR3 runs 17 residues. Germline V CDR1 and CDR2: LNHNV, YYDKDF (reference sequence). Trimming removed 2 bases from V and 0 bases from J; junction bases left unmatched: 10. CDR3 loop: CATSRPQAGKSSYEQYF. The CDR3 bases are TGTGCCACCAGCAGACCTCAAGCGGGAAAGAGCTCCTACGAGCAGTACTTC.

The V call is TRBV19, the J call TRBJ1-5; possibly TRBD1 for D (6 bases). Germline V CDR1 and CDR2: LNHDA, SQIVND (reference sequence). V was cut by 0 bases and J by 4 bases, with 19 bases left in between. The CDR3 contains 18 residues. CDR3 in amino acids: CASSIDLNRGPKNQPQHF. Written as DNA, the CDR3 is TGTGCCAGTAGTATAGATCTCAATCGGGGGCCAAAAAATCAGCCCCAGCATTTT.

The chain employs TRBV7-9 and TRBJ1-2; TRBD1 aligns across 11 bases. Germline CDR1 is SEHNR and CDR2 is FQNEAQ (reference sequence). This CDR3 comprises 14 residues. Trimming removed 4 bases from V and 5 bases from J; junction bases left unmatched: 3. CDR3 residues: CASSSGQGAYGYTF. The CDR3 nucleotides read TGTGCCAGCAGCTCCGGACAGGGGGCGTATGGCTACACCTTC.

This clone was seen once. The CDR3 protein is CSVVWQGVNEQFF. For the CDR3, the DNA is TGCAGCGTTGTCTGGCAGGGGGTCAATGAGCAGTTCTTC. The chain combines TRBV29-1 with TRBJ2-1; 7 nucleotides align to TRBD1. V shed 4 bases, J shed 6 bases, and the junction held 6 bases outside the gene matches. From germline, CDR1 is SQVTM and CDR2 ANQGSEA. The CDR3 runs to 13 residues.

The CDR3 sequence is CASLRGDTGELFF. As DNA, the CDR3 is TGTGCCAGCCTACGAGGAGACACCGGGGAGCTGTTTTTT. The gene calls are TRBV27 and TRBJ2-2, with no clear D. The CDR3 sequence is 13 residues long. Germline CDR1 is MNHEY and CDR2 is SMNVEV (reference sequence). V shed 8 bases and J shed 3 bases, with 10 bases lying between them.

V is TRBV27 and J is TRBJ2-7; D possibly uses TRBD1 or TRBD2 (5 bases each). This CDR3 contains 15 residues. V lost 7 bases and J 0 bases, leaving 16 bases between the germline ends. Per the germline V gene, CDR1 is MNHEY and CDR2 is SMNVEV (reference sequence). Here the CDR3 reads CASTSGAGNSYEQYF. In nucleotides, the CDR3 is TGTGCCAGCACCTCCGGGGCCGGGAACTCCTACGAGCAGTACTTC.

The rearrangement uses TRBV25-1 and TRBJ2-3, with TRBD1 identical over 9 bases. V dropped 3 bases and J dropped 3; count of bases not matched to a gene: 13. Germline-derived CDR1 and CDR2 are MGHDK and SYGVNS. This CDR3 has 18 residues. The CDR3 here is CASSDRDRVLMGTDTQYF. In DNA form, the CDR3 reads TGTGCCAGCAGTGACCGGGACAGGGTTCTCATGGGAACAGATACGCAGTATTTT.

The V gene is TRBV4-1, the J gene TRBJ2-7, with D possibly matching TRBD2 (6 bases). Germline CDR1 reads MGHRA; CDR2 reads YSYEKL. Deletions cut 1 base from V and 2 bases from J, with 12 bases between. CDR3 length: 15 residues. Here the CDR3 DNA reads TGCGCCAGCAGCCAAGGGACTAAAGGGGCCTACGAGCAGTACTTC. Translation: CASSQGTKGAYEQYF.

The table lists this clone with a count of one. The chain carries TRBV19 and TRBJ2-5, with D perhaps matching TRBD1 (6 bases). Germline loops: CDR1 LNHDA, CDR2 SQIVND (reference sequence). V lost 10 bases and J 2 bases, leaving 17 bases between the germline ends. This CDR3 comprises 14 residues. The CDR3 nucleotides read TGTGCCACCTCGGTGACAGGCCAACAAGAGACCCAGTACTTC. Its translation: CATSVTGQQETQYF.

The chain couples TRBV28 to TRBJ2-3; D is possibly TRBD2 (6 bases). CDR3 size: 12 residues. Germline CDR1 reads MDHEN; CDR2 reads SYDVKM. Trimming removed 8 bases at V and 10 bases at J, with 16 bases between. The DNA of the CDR3 is TGTGCCAGCCGATTGGAGGGGATGGCGCAGTATTTT. Translation gives CASRLEGMAQYF.

The chain has TRBV2 and TRBJ2-2, with a weak D call TRBD2 (5 bases). The CDR3 is made up of 15 amino acids. In germline, CDR1 is SNHLY, CDR2 FYNNEI. Deletions cut 5 bases from V and 6 bases from J, with 16 bases between. The CDR3 protein is CASSPPGVSPGELFF. CDR3 sequence (DNA): TGTGCCAGCAGTCCCCCCGGGGTCTCCCCCGGGGAGCTGTTTTTT.

This chain uses TRBV9 with TRBJ1-1; no definite D call. Trimming stripped 4 bases from V and 4 bases from J, with 14 bases between. Germline CDR1 reads SGDLS; CDR2 reads YYNGEE. This CDR3 comprises 14 residues. CDR3 amino acids: CASSPRVGPTEAFF. The CDR3 coding sequence is TGTGCCAGCAGCCCGAGGGTAGGTCCCACTGAAGCTTTCTTT.

V is TRBV6-5 and J is TRBJ2-7; D possibly matches TRBD1 or TRBD2 (5 bases each). The CDR3 length is 15 residues. CDR1 and CDR2 (germline): MNHEY, SVGAGI. V was cut by 6 bases and J by 2 bases, with 17 bases left in between. Written as DNA, the CDR3 is TGTGCCAGCAGAGCCGGGACCCGGGGAGCCTACGAGCAGTACTTC. It encodes CASRAGTRGAYEQYF.